This T cell receptor (beta chain) was identified in a study of blood T cell repertoires in COVID-19. Background on the study: Nucleic acid was either cDNA or gDNA, and it came from T cells, B-cell-depleted T cells, or PBMCs.

Clones were sequenced by immunoSEQ multiplex PCR, and TCRdb holds only the in-frame ones, with some missing. The sample lists a few hundred thousand clones, around 86% occurring once. Participants had their cohort set by participant-reported clinical history. Cohort 3 recovered donors had two negative PCRs, clearance, or symptom resolution. Germline CDR1 is SGHAT and CDR2 is FQNNGV. CDR3 length: 14 residues. Trimming stripped 3 bases from V and 9 bases from J, with 15 bases between. This chain connects TRBV11-2 to TRBJ2-1; D perhaps matches TRBD1 (6 bases). The clonotype comes from a young man who had recovered from COVID-19. Material for sequencing was PBMCs or T cells enriched from blood (not recorded which). The CDR3 sequence is CASSLGEGVSEQFF. In nucleotides, the CDR3 is TGTGCCAGCAGCTTGGGAGAGGGGGTGAGTGAGCAGTTCTTC.